This T cell receptor (beta chain) was sequenced for a study of cytomegalovirus exposure and HLA in healthy donors. The wider study: An earlier analysis identified more than 90 million unique TCR beta sequences in about 179 million T cells. An early data release held some 89 million unique TCRs from HLA-typed donors. Points from the study as a whole: In a later analysis, HLA-associated beta chains showed higher expansion and lower generation probabilities than comparable chains.

This CDR3 is built from 15 residues. The V end was cut by 2 bases, the J end by 0 bases, with 11 bases between. Germline CDR1 is SGHAT and CDR2 is FQNNGV. Healthy bone marrow donors formed the donor group. Amplification used 60 Vbeta primers and 13 Jbeta primers. Sequencing was performed with immunoSEQ multiplex PCR; in TCRdb, only in-frame clones are kept and a portion is missing. The table lists about 240,000 clones, 70% to 90% of them singletons. Note on this clone: What it binds is not known.

The sequenced sample consisted of PBMCs. V and J are TRBV11-2 and TRBJ2-7, with D possibly matching TRBD1 (5 bases). This clonotype was sampled from a woman aged 55-75 years in good health and CMV-seropositive. CDR3 nucleotide sequence: TGTGCCAGCAGCTTATGGGGCCGGAACTCCTACGAGCAGTACTTC. Translated: CASSLWGRNSYEQYF. Drawing the rest from reference TRBV11-2 and TRBJ2-7, the complete variable domain is EAGVAQSPRYKIIEKRQSVAFWCNPISGHATLYWYQQILGQGPKLLIQFQNNGVVDDSQLPKDRFSAERLKGVDSTLKIQPAKLEDSAVYLCASSLWGRNSYEQYFGPGTRLTVT.